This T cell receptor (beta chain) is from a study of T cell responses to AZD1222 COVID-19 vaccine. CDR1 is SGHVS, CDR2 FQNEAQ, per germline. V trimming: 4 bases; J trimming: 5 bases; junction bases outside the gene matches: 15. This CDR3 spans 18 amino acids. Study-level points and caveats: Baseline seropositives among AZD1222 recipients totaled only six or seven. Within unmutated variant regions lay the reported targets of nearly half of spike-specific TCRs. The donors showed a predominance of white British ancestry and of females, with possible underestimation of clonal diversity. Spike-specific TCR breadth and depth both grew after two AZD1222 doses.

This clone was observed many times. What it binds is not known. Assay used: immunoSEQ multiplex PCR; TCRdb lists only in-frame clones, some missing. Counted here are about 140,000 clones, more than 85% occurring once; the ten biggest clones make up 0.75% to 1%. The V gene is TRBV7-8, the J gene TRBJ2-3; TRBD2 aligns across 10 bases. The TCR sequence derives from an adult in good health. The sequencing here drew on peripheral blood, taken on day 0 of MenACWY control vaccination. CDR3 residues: CASSSLLAGDTAVDTQYF. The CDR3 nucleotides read TGTGCCAGCAGCTCCCTCCTAGCGGGGGACACTGCGGTAGATACGCAGTATTTT.